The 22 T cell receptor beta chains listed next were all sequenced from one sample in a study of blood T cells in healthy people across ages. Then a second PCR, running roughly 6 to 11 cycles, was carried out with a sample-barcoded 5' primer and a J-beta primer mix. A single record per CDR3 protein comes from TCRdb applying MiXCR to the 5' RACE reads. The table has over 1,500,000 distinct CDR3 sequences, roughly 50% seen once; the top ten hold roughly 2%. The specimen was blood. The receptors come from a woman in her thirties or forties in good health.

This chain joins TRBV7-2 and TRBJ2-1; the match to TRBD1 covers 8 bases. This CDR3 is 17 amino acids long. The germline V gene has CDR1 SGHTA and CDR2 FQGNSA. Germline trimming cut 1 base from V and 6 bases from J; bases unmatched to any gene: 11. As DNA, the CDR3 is TGTGCCAGCAGCTTAGGGGTTGTGGGGACAGGTCTCAATGAGCAGTTCTTC. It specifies CASSLGVVGTGLNEQFF.

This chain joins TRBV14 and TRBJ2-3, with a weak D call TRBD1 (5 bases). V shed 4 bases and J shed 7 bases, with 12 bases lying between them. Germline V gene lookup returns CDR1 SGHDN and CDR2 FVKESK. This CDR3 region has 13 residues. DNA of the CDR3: TGTGCCAGCAGCCTTTCCTCAGGGAATACGCAGTATTTT. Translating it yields CASSLSSGNTQYF.

CDR3 nucleotide sequence: TGTGCTAGTGGTTGGACCGGGGACAGCTCCTCTGGGGCCAACGTCCTGACTTTC. This encodes CASGWTGDSSSGANVLTF. The chain employs TRBV12-5 and TRBJ2-6; TRBD1 agrees at 7 bases. Germline values: CDR1 LGHNT, CDR2 FRNRAP. The CDR3 runs 18 residues. The ends lost 4 bases at V and 0 bases at J; junction bases unmatched: 9.

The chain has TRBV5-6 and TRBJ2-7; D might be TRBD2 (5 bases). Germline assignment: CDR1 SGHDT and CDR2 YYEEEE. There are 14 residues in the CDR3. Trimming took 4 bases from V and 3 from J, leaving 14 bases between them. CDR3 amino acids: CASSDYRRDYEQYF. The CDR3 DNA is TGTGCCAGCAGCGACTACAGAAGGGACTACGAGCAGTACTTC.

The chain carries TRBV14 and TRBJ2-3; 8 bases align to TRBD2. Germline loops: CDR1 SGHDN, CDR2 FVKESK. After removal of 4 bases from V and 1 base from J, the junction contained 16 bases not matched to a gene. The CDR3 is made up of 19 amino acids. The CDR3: CASSPPFGRGTRGTDTQYF. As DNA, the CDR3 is TGTGCCAGCAGCCCTCCATTTGGCCGCGGGACTAGGGGCACAGATACGCAGTATTTT.

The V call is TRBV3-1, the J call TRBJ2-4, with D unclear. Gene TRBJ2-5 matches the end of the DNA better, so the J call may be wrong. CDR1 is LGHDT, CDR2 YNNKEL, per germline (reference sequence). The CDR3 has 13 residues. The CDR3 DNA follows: TGTGCCAGCGGTGGTTTGGTCGAAGAGACCCAGTACTTC. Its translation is CASGGLVEETQYF.

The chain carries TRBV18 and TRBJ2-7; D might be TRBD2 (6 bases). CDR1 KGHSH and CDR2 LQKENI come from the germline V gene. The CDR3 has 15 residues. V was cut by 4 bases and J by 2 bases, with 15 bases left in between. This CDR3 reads CASSQTGRGTYEQYF. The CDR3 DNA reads TGTGCCAGCTCACAAACGGGACGGGGGACCTACGAGCAGTACTTC.

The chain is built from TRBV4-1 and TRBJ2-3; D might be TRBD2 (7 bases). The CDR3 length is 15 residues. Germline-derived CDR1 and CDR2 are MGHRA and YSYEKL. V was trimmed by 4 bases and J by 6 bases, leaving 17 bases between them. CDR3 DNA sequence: TGCGCCAGCAGCCCCTTTACGGGGGGCCCGGATACGCAGTATTTT. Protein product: CASSPFTGGPDTQYF.

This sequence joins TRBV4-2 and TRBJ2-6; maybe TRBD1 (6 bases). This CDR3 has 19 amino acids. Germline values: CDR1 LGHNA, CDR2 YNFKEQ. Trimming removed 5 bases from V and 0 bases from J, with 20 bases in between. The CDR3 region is CASSEGGQGILSGANVLTF. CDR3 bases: TGTGCCAGCAGCGAGGGCGGCCAGGGGATCCTCTCTGGGGCCAACGTCCTGACTTTC.

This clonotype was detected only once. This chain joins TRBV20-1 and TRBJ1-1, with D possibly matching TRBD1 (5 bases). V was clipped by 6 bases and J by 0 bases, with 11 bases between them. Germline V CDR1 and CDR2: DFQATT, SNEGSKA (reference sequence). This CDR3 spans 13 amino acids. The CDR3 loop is CSARGEVNTEAFF. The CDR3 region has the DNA TGCAGTGCGAGGGGTGAGGTGAACACTGAAGCTTTCTTT.

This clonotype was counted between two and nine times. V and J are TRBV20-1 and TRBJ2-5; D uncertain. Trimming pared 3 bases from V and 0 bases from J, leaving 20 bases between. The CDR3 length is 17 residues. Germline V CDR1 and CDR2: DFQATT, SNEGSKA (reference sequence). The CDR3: CSASNRVGTLYQETQYF. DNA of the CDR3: TGCAGTGCTAGTAATCGGGTAGGCACGCTGTACCAAGAGACCCAGTACTTC.

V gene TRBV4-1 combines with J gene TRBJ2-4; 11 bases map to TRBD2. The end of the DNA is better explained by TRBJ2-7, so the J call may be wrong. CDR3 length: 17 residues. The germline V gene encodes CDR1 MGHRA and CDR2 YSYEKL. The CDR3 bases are TGCGCCAGCAGCCAAGAAGCTAGCGGGGGGTGGAGCTACGAGCAGTACTTC. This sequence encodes CASSQEASGGWSYEQYF.

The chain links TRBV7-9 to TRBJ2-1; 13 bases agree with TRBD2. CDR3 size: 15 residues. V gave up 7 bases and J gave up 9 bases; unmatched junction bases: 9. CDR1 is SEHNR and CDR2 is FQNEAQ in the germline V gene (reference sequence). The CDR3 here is CASTLLAGGPPEQFF. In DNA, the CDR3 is TGTGCCAGCACCCTACTAGCGGGGGGGCCCCCTGAGCAGTTCTTC.

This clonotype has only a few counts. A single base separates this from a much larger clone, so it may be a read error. The CDR3 DNA sequence: TGCGCCAGCAGCCAAGAGCGGATCTCTGGGGCCAACGTCCTGACTTTC. This encodes CASSQERISGANVLTF. The J gene is TRBJ2-6, the V gene TRBV4-3; no clear D gene. Germline assignment: CDR1 LGHNA and CDR2 YSLEER. The CDR3 is 16 residues long. V gave up 0 bases and J gave up 0 bases, with 6 bases separating them.

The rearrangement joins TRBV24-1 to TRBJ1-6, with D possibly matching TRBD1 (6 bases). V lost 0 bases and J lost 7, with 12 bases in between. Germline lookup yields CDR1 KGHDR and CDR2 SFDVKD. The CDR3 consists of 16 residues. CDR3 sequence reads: CATSDLTGKENSPLHF. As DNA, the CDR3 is TGTGCCACCAGTGATTTGACAGGGAAGGAGAATTCACCCCTCCACTTT.

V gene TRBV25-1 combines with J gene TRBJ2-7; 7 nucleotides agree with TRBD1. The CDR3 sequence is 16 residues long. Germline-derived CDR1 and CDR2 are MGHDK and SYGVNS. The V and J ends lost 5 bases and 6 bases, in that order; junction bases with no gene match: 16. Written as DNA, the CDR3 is TGTGCCAGCAGTCCTCCCGGGACAGCCGGTTTTCGCGAGCAGTACTTC. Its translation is CASSPPGTAGFREQYF.

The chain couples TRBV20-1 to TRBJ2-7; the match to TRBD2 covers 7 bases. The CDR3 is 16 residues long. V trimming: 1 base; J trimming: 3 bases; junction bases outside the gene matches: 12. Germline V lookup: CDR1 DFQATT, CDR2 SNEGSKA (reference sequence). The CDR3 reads CSARVGLTSVGYEQYF. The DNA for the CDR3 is TGCAGTGCTAGAGTCGGATTAACTAGCGTGGGCTACGAGCAGTACTTC.

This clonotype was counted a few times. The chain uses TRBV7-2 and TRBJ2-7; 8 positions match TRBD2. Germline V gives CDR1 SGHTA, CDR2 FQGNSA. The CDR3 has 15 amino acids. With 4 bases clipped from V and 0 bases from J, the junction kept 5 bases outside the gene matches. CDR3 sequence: CASSSQRGTSYEQYF. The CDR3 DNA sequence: TGTGCCAGCAGCTCCCAGCGGGGGACCTCCTACGAGCAGTACTTC.

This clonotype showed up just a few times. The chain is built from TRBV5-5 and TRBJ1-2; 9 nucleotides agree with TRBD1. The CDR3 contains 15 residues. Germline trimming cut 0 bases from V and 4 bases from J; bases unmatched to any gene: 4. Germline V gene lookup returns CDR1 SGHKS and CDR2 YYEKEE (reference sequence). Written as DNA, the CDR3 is TGTGCCAGCAGCTTGGCGGGACAGGGAACCTATGGCTACACCTTC. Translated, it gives CASSLAGQGTYGYTF.

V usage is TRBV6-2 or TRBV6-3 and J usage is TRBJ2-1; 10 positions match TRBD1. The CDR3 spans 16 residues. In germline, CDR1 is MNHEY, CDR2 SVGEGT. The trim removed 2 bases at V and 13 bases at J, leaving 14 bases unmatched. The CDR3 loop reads CASSYATGTGVETQFF. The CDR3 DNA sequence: TGTGCCAGCAGTTACGCCACCGGGACAGGGGTCGAGACCCAGTTCTTC.

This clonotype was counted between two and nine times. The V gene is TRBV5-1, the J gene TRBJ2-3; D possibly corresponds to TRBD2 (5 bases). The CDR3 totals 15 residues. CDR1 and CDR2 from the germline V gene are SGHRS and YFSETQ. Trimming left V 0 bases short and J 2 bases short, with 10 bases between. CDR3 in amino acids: CASSLAGEYTDTQYF. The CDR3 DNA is TGCGCCAGCAGCTTGGCCGGGGAATACACAGATACGCAGTATTTT.

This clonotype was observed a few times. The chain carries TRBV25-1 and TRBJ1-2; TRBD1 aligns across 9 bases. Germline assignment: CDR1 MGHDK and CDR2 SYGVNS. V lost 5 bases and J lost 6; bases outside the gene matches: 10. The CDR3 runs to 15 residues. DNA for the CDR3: TGTGCCAGCAGTCAGCCTGGGGACAGGGTGAATGGCTACACCTTC. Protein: CASSQPGDRVNGYTF.